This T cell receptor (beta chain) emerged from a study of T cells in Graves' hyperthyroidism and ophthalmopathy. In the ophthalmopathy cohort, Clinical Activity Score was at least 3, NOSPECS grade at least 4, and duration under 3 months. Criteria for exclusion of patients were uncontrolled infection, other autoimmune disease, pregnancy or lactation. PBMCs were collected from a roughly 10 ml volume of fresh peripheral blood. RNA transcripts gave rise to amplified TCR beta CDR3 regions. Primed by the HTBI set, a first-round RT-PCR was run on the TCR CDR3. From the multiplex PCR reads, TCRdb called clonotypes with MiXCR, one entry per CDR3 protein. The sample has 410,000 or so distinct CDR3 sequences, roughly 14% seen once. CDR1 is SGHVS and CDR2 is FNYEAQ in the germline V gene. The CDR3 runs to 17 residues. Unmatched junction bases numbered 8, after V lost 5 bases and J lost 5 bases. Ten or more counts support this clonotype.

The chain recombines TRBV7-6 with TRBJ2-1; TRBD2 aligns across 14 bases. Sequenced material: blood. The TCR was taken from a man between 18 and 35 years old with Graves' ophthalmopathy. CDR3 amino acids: CASSDTGTSGGHNEQFF. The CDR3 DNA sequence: TGTGCCAGCAGCGACACCGGGACTAGCGGGGGACACAATGAGCAGTTCTTC.